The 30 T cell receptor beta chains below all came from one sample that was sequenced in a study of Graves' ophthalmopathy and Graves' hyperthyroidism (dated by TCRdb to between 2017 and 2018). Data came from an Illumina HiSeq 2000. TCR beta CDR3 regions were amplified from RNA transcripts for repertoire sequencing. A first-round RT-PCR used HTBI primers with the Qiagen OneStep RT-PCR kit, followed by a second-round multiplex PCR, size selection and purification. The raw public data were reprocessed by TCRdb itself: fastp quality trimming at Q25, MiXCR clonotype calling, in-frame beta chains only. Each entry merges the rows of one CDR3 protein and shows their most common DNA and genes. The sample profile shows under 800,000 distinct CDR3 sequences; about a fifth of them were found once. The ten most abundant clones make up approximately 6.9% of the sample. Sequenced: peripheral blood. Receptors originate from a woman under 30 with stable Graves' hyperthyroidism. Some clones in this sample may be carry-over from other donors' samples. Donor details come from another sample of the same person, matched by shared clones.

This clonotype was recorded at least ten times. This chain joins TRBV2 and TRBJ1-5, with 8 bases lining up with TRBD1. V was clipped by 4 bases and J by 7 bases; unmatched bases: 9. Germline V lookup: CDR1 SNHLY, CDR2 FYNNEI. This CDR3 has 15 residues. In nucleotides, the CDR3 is TGTGCCAGCAGTGGGGGAACAGGGGGGAGACAGCCCCAGCATTTT. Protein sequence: CASSGGTGGRQPQHF.

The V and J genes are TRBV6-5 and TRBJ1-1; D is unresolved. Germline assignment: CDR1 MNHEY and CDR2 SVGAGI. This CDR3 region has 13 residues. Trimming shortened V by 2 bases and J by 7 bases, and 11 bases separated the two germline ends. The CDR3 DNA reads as TGTGCCAGCAGTTACGGTGGCGCCAGTGAAGCTTTCTTT. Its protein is CASSYGGASEAFF.

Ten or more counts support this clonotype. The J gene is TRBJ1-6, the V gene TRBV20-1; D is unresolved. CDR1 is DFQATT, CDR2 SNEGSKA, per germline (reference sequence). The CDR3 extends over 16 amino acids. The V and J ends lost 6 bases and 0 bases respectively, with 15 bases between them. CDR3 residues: CSANTDGSSYNSPLHF. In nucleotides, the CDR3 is TGCAGTGCCAATACGGACGGAAGCTCCTATAATTCACCCCTCCACTTT.

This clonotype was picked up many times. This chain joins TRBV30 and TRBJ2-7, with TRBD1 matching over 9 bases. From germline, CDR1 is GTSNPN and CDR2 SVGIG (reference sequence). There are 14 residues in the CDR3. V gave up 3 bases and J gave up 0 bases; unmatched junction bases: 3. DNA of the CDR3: TGTGCCTGGAGGAACAGGGGGCACTCCTACGAGCAGTACTTC. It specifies CAWRNRGHSYEQYF.

The CDR3 DNA reads as TGTGCCAGCAGCCGCCGGGCTAGCGGGGAATTTTACGAGCAGTACTTC. Its translation is CASSRRASGEFYEQYF. The chain couples TRBV11-2 to TRBJ2-7; 9 nucleotides match TRBD2. CDR1 and CDR2 (germline): SGHAT, FQNNGV. Trimming at V came to 5 bases and at J to 4 bases, leaving 12 bases not matched to a gene. This CDR3 has 16 residues. The full variable domain, completed using reference TRBV11-2 and TRBJ2-7, is EAGVAQSPRYKIIEKRQSVAFWCNPISGHATLYWYQQILGQGPKLLIQFQNNGVVDDSQLPKDRFSAERLKGVDSTLKIQPAKLEDSAVYLCASSRRASGEFYEQYFGPGTRLTVT.

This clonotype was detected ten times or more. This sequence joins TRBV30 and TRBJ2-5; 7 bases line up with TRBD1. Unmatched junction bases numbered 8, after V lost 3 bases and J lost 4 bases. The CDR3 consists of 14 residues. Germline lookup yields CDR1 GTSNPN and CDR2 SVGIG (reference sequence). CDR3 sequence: CAWSETGVGETQYF. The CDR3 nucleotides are TGTGCCTGGAGCGAAACAGGGGTAGGAGAGACCCAGTACTTC.

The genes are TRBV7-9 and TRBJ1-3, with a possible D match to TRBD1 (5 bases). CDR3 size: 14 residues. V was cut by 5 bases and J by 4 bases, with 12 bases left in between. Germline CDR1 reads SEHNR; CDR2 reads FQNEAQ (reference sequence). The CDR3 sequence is CASSGGTYGNTIYF. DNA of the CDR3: TGTGCCAGCAGCGGTGGGACTTACGGAAACACCATATATTTT.

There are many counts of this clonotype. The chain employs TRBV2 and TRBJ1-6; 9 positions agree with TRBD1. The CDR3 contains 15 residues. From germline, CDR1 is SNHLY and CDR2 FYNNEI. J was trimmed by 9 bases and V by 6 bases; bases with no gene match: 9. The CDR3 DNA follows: TGTGCCAGCAGAATAGACAGGGGGTCCGCTTCACCCCTCCACTTT. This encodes CASRIDRGSASPLHF.

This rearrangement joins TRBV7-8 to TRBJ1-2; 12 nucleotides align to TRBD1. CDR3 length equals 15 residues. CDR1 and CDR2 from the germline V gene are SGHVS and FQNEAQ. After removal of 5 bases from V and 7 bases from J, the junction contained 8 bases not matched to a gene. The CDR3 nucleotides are TGTGCCAGCAGCCGCCGGGGACAGGGGGCGCTTGGCTACACCTTC. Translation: CASSRRGQGALGYTF.

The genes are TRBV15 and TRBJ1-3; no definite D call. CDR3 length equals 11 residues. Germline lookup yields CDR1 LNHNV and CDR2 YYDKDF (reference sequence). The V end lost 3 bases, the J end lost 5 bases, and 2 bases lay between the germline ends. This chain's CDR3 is CATSSRNTIYF. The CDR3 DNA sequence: TGTGCCACCAGCAGTAGAAACACCATATATTTT. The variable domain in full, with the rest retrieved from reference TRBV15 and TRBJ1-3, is DAMVIQNPRYQVTQFGKPVTLSCSQTLNHNVMYWYQQKSSQAPKLLFHYYDKDFNNEADTPDNFQSRRPNTSFCFLDIRSPGLGDTAMYLCATSSRNTIYFGEGSWLTVV.

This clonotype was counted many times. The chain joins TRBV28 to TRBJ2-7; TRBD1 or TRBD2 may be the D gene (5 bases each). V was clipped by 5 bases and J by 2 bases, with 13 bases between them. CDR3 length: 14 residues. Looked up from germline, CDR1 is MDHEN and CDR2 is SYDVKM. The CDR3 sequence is CASSLRDGAYEQYF. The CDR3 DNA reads TGTGCCAGCAGTCTCCGGGACGGGGCCTACGAGCAGTACTTC.

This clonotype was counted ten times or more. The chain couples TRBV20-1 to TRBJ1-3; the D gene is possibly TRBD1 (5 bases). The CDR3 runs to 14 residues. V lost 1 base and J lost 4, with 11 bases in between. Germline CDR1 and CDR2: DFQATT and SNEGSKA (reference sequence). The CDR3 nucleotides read TGCAGTGCTAGAGGCCAGGACAACGGAAACACCATATATTTT. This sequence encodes CSARGQDNGNTIYF.

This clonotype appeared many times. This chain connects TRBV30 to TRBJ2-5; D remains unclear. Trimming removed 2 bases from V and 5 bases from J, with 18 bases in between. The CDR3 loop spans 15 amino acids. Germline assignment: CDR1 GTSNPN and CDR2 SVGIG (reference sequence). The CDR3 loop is CAWSPSASLTETQYF. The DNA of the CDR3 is TGTGCCTGGAGTCCCTCCGCTAGTCTGACGGAGACCCAGTACTTC.

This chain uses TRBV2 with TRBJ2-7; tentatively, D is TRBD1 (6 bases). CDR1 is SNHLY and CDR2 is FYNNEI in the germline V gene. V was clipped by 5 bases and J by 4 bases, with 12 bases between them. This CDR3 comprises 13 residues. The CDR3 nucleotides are TGTGCCAGCAGTTCAGGGGCTATATACGAGCAGTACTTC. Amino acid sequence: CASSSGAIYEQYF.

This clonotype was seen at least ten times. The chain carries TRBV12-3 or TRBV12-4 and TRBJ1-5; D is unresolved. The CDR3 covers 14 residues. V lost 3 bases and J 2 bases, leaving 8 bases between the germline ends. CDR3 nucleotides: TGTGCCAGCAGTTTGAGGAATCGCAATCAGCCCCAGCATTTT. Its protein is CASSLRNRNQPQHF.

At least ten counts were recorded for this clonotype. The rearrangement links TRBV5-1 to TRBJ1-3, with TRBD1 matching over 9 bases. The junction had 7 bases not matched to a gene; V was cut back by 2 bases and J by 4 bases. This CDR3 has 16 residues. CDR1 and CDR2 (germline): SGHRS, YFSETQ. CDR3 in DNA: TGCGCCAGCAGCTTCGCCACAGGGGGCTCCGGAAACACCATATATTTT. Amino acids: CASSFATGGSGNTIYF.

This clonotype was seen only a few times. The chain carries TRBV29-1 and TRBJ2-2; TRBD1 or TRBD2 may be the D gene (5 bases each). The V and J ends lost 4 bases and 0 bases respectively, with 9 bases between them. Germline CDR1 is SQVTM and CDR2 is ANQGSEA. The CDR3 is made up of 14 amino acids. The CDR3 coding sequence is TGCAGCGTTGTTCGGGGCTCGAACACCGGGGAGCTGTTTTTT. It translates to CSVVRGSNTGELFF.

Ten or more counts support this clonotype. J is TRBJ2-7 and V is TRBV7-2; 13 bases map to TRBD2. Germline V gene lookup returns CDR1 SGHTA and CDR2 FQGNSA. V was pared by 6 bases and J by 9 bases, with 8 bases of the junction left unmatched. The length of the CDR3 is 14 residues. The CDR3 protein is CASSQGTSGTGQYF. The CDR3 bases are TGTGCCAGCAGTCAAGGGACTAGCGGGACTGGGCAGTACTTC.

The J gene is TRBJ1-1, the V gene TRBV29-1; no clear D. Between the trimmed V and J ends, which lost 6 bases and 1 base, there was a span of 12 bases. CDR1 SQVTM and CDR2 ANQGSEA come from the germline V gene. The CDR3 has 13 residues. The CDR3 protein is CSVVTDWNTEAFF. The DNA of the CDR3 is TGCAGCGTCGTGACCGATTGGAACACTGAAGCTTTCTTT.

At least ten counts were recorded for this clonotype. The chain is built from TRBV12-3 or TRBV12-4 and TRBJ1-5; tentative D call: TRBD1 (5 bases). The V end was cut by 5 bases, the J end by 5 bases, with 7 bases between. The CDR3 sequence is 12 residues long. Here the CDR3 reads CASSRDYQPQHF. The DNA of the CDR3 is TGTGCCAGCAGTCGGGACTATCAGCCCCAGCATTTT.

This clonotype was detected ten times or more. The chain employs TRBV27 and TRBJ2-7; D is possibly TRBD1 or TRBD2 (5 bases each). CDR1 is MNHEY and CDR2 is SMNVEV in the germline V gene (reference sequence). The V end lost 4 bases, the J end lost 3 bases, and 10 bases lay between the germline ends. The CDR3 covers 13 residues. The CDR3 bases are TGTGCCAGCAGTTCTGGGGACGGCTACGAGCAGTACTTC. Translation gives CASSSGDGYEQYF.

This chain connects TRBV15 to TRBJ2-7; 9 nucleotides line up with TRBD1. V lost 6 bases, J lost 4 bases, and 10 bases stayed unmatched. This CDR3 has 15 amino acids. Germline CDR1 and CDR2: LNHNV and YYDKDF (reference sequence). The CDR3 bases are TGTGCCACCAGGCGTTCGACAGGGGGTGAATACGAGCAGTACTTC. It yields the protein CATRRSTGGEYEQYF. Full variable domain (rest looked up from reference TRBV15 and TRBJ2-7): DAMVIQNPRYQVTQFGKPVTLSCSQTLNHNVMYWYQQKSSQAPKLLFHYYDKDFNNEADTPDNFQSRRPNTSFCFLDIRSPGLGDTAMYLCATRRSTGGEYEQYFGPGTRLTVT.

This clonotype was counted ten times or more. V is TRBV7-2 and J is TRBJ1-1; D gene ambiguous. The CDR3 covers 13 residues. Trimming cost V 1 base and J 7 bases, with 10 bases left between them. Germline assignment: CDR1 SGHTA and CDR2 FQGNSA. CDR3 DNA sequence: TGTGCCAGCAGCTTAGAGGCGGGATTTGAAGCTTTCTTT. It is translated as CASSLEAGFEAFF.

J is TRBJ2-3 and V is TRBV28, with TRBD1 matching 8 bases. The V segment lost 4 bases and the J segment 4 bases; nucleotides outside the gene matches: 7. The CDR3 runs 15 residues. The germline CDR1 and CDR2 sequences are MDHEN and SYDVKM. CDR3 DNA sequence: TGTGCCAGCAGTTCTCCAGGGGGCGTTTCAGATACGCAGTATTTT. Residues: CASSSPGGVSDTQYF.

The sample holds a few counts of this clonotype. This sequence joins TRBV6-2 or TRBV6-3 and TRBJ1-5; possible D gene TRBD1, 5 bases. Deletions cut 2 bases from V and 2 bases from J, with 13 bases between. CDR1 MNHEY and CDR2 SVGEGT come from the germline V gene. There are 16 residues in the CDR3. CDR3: CASSYGAVYGNQPQHF. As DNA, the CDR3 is TGTGCCAGCAGTTACGGGGCAGTTTACGGCAATCAGCCCCAGCATTTT.

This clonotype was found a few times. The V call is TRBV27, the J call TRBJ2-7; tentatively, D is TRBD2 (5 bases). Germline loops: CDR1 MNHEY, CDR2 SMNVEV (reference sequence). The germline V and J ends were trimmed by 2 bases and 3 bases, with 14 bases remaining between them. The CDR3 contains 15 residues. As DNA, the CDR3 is TGTGCCAGCAGTTTAAGCAGCGGAGGAATCTACGAGCAGTACTTC. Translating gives CASSLSSGGIYEQYF.

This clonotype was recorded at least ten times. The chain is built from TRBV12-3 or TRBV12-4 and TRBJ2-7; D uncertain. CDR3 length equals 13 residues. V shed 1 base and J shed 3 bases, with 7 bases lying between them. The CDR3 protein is CASSLGQRYEQYF. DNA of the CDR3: TGTGCCAGCAGTTTAGGGCAGCGCTACGAGCAGTACTTC.

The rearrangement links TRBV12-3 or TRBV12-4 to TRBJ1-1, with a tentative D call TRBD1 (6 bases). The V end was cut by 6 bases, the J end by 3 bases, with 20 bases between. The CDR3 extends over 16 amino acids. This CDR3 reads CASRGDLGGQHTEAFF. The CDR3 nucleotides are TGTGCCAGCAGGGGGGACCTGGGGGGGCAGCACACTGAAGCTTTCTTT.

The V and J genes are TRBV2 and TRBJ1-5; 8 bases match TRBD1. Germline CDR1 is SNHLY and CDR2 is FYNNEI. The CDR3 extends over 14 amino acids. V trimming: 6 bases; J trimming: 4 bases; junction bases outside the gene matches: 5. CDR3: CASSLDRENQPQHF. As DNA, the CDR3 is TGTGCCAGCAGCTTGGACAGGGAAAATCAGCCCCAGCATTTT.

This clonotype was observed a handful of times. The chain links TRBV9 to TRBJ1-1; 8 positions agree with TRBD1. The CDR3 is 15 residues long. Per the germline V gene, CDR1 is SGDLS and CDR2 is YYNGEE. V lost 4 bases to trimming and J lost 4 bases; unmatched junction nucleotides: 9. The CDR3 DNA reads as TGTGCCAGCAGCCCTTCAACAGGGGGTGGCACTGAAGCTTTCTTT. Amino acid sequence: CASSPSTGGGTEAFF.